This TCR beta chain is drawn from a study of CD8+CD57+ T cells in acquired aplastic anemia. The wider study: Sorted CD4+ and CD8+ cells gave a mean 3.2 ug DNA, range roughly 0.19 to 30 ug. Healthy donors averaged approximately 9.8 million reads for CD4+ cells.

Genomic DNA acted as the template from which TCR beta VDJ combination and CDR3 sequence profiling were carried out. One entry per CDR3 protein results from TCRdb running MiXCR on the reads. Here the sample spans 65,000 or so distinct CDR3 sequences, 50% to 70% being singletons. This clonotype was seen many times. The CDR3 covers 17 residues. Trimming cost V 4 bases and J 4 bases; bases outside gene matches: 15. Germline V gene sequence: CDR1 SGHRS, CDR2 YFSETQ. Sample: sorted CD4+, CD8+, or CD8+CD57+ T cells (not recorded which) from PBMCs. The rearrangement links TRBV5-1 to TRBJ2-7, with 9 nucleotides matching TRBD1. This receptor was obtained from a human donor in good health, serving as a control. CDR3 residues: CASSLASTGGAGYEQYF. Here the CDR3 DNA reads TGCGCCAGCAGCCTCGCCTCCACAGGGGGCGCCGGGTACGAGCAGTACTTC.